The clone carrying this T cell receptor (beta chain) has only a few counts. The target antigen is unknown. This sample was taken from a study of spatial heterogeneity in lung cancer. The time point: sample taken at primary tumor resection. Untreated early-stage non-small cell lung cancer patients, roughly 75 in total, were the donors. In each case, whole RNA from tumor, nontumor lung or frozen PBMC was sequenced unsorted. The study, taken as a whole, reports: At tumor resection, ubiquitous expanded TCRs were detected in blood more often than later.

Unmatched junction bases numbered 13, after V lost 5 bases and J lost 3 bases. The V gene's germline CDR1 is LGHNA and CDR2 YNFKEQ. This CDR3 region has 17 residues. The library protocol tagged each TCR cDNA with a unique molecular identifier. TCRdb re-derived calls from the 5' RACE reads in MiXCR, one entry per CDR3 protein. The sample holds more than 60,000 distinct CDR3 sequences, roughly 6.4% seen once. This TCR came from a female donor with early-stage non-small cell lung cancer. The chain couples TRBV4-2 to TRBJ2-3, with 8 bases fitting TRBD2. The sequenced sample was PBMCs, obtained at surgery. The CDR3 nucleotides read TGTGCCAGCAGCGCCGGGGACGGGGGGGCCTCGACAGATACGCAGTATTTT. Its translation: CASSAGDGGASTDTQYF.